The subject of this entry is one T cell receptor (beta chain). Antigen: not known. A read error may explain this, as a much larger clone is one base away. This record comes from a study of tumor-infiltrating lymphocytes in primary liver carcinoma. Background on the study: Maximum tumor diameters ranged from roughly 4.2 to 11 cm, stage T1-T3 N0M0. Productive TCRbeta read yields ran from roughly 3.7 to 6.8 million per sample and were similar between tissues.

The input was approximately 500 ng total RNA; TCR beta cDNA was made from it with a constant-region primer. Slightly modified ARM-PCR, run as three nested multiplex PCR rounds, produced the TCR beta libraries. Amplification in the first two PCR rounds was performed using TRBV1-TRBV30 forward primers and a C-beta reverse primer for approximately 10 cycles each. TCRdb re-called the multiplex PCR reads through MiXCR, storing one row per CDR3 protein. This repertoire shows about 97,000 distinct CDR3 sequences, more than 65% found once; its top ten account for 12%. Unsorted bulk tissue, about 17-33 mg of it, served as the source for co-extraction of RNA and DNA. The CDR3 contains 12 residues. The germline V gene encodes CDR1 SEHNR and CDR2 FQNEAQ (reference sequence). Study-wide points: When set against blood, tumors had a significantly higher top-250-clone fraction (p = 0.039).

Sequencing was carried out using liver tumor tissue from sampling region 2. Subset of the sample: tumor region T2, inferior pole. The TCR was taken from a woman in her sixties or seventies with primary liver carcinoma and hepatitis B virus infection. The chain is built from TRBV7-9 and TRBJ1-5, with D perhaps TRBD1 (5 bases). This CDR3 is CVSSLLGEPQHF. In DNA form, the CDR3 reads TGTGTCAGCAGCTTATTGGGGGAGCCCCAGCATTTT.